This is a list of T cell receptor beta chains from one sample in a study of blood T cell repertoires in COVID-19. The assay was immunoSEQ multiplex PCR, and TCRdb's table has in-frame clones only and misses some. The repertoire has some 350,000 clones, over 70% of them found once; the top ten carry about 6%. Sequenced input: peripheral blood. The receptors come from a woman aged 45-65 years with COVID-19, enrolled during active disease. The CDR3 runs from the conserved cysteine through the conserved F or W. D genes are given only for firm matches. Size values are once, few and many counts, or a class for expanded clones, and some rows have none.

CDR3nt: TGTGCCAGCAGCCACCCCCCGGGCGCAGGGACAGGGGGAAATCAGCCCCAGCATTTT
CDR3aa: CASSHPPGAGTGGNQPQHF
d_gene: TRBD1
j_gene: TRBJ1-5
abundance: few
v_gene: TRBV7-2

CDR3nt: TGTGCCAGCAGCAAGGGGATGAACACTGAAGCTTTCTTT
CDR3aa: CASSKGMNTEAFF
d_gene: NA
j_gene: TRBJ1-1
abundance: NA
v_gene: TRBV7-9

CDR3nt: TGCACCAGCAGCCAGGACAGGGATGACGCTGGAAACACCATATATTTT
CDR3aa: CTSSQDRDDAGNTIYF
d_gene: NA
j_gene: TRBJ1-3
abundance: NA
v_gene: TRBV1

CDR3nt: TGCGCCAGCAGCCAAGAAACTGCGGGAAAGTACAATGAGCAGTTCTTC
CDR3aa: CASSQETAGKYNEQFF
d_gene: NA
j_gene: TRBJ2-1
abundance: NA
v_gene: TRBV4-3

CDR3nt: TGTGCCAGTAGTATAGTCCCGGGGGGGAACACTGAAGCTTTCTTT
CDR3aa: CASSIVPGGNTEAFF
d_gene: NA
j_gene: TRBJ1-1
abundance: NA
v_gene: TRBV19

CDR3nt: TGCGCCAGCAGCTTGGGCAGTGGTATCTACGAGCAGTACTTC
CDR3aa: CASSLGSGIYEQYF
d_gene: NA
j_gene: TRBJ2-7
abundance: NA
v_gene: TRBV5-1

CDR3nt: TGTGCCAGCAGCCCCCCCCCGAGCGAGAACACCGGGGAGCTGTTTTTT
CDR3aa: CASSPPPSENTGELFF
d_gene: NA
j_gene: TRBJ2-2
abundance: few
v_gene: TRBV9

CDR3nt: TGTGCCAGCAGCTCCGACGGAGGCCTTAGGAAGGAGCAGTACTTC
CDR3aa: CASSSDGGLRKEQYF
d_gene: NA
j_gene: TRBJ2-7
abundance: NA
v_gene: TRBV7-3

CDR3nt: TGCGCCAGCAGCGTGCAGAGCAGGTCGGACACTGAAGCTTTCTTT
CDR3aa: CASSVQSRSDTEAFF
d_gene: NA
j_gene: TRBJ1-1
abundance: NA
v_gene: TRBV5-1

CDR3nt: TGTGCCAGCAGCTTTGGCCTAACTAATGAAAAACTGTTTTTT
CDR3aa: CASSFGLTNEKLFF
d_gene: NA
j_gene: TRBJ1-4
abundance: NA
v_gene: TRBV11-2

CDR3nt: TGTGCCAGCAGCGGAGGGAACAGGGGGCAGACTGAAGCTTTCTTT
CDR3aa: CASSGGNRGQTEAFF
d_gene: TRBD1
j_gene: TRBJ1-1
abundance: NA
v_gene: TRBV25-1

CDR3nt: TGTGCCTGGAGTGTTGGGAGGTCCGGGGAGCTGTTTTTT
CDR3aa: CAWSVGRSGELFF
d_gene: NA
j_gene: TRBJ2-2
abundance: NA
v_gene: TRBV30

CDR3nt: TGCGCCAGCAGCTTAGGACTAGCGGGAGGCCAGGGCGATGAGCAGTTCTTC
CDR3aa: CASSLGLAGGQGDEQFF
d_gene: TRBD2
j_gene: TRBJ2-1
abundance: NA
v_gene: TRBV5-1

CDR3nt: TGTGCCAGCAGCCCAAGTTACGGTTCAATATACAATGAGCAGTTCTTC
CDR3aa: CASSPSYGSIYNEQFF
d_gene: NA
j_gene: TRBJ2-1
abundance: NA
v_gene: TRBV7-8

CDR3nt: TGTGCCTGGATCATGGGACTAGCGGTCAGCACAGATACGCAGTATTTT
CDR3aa: CAWIMGLAVSTDTQYF
d_gene: TRBD2
j_gene: TRBJ2-3
abundance: NA
v_gene: TRBV2

CDR3nt: TGTGCCAGCGCAACCGGGACAGTGAACACTGAAGCTTTCTTT
CDR3aa: CASATGTVNTEAFF
d_gene: TRBD1
j_gene: TRBJ1-1
abundance: NA
v_gene: TRBV7-9

CDR3nt: TGCAGCGCCCGAGGACCCGGACTGGGTGGCTACACCTTC
CDR3aa: CSARGPGLGGYTF
d_gene: NA
j_gene: TRBJ1-2
abundance: NA
v_gene: TRBV29-1

CDR3nt: TGTGCCAGCTCACTTCGGACTAGCGGGAGGATAGCGGATACGCAGTATTTT
CDR3aa: CASSLRTSGRIADTQYF
d_gene: TRBD2
j_gene: TRBJ2-3
abundance: NA
v_gene: TRBV18

CDR3nt: TGCACCAGCAGCCAAGAGCCCCGACGGCCGGGGGTTGACGGAAACACCATATATTTT
CDR3aa: CTSSQEPRRPGVDGNTIYF
d_gene: NA
j_gene: TRBJ1-3
abundance: once
v_gene: TRBV1

CDR3nt: TGTGCCAGCAGCCGCTCGAGCCCCGGGAGCTACGAGCAGTACTTC
CDR3aa: CASSRSSPGSYEQYF
d_gene: NA
j_gene: TRBJ2-7
abundance: NA
v_gene: TRBV3-1/TRBV3-2

CDR3nt: TGTGCCAGCGATACACAGGGGATTAATGAAAAACTGTTTTTT
CDR3aa: CASDTQGINEKLFF
d_gene: TRBD1
j_gene: TRBJ1-4
abundance: NA
v_gene: TRBV2

CDR3nt: TGTGCCAGCAGCAAGGGCCCCGGGACAGCTTGGGAGACCCAGTACTTC
CDR3aa: CASSKGPGTAWETQYF
d_gene: TRBD1
j_gene: TRBJ2-5
abundance: NA
v_gene: TRBV27

CDR3nt: TGCGCCAGCAGCTTGGCCGAACTCTCGACAGGCTACACCTTC
CDR3aa: CASSLAELSTGYTF
d_gene: NA
j_gene: TRBJ1-2
abundance: NA
v_gene: TRBV5-1

CDR3nt: TGTGCCAGTAACACGGGACTAGCGGGAGAGGCCGGGGAGCTGTTTTTT
CDR3aa: CASNTGLAGEAGELFF
d_gene: TRBD2
j_gene: TRBJ2-2
abundance: once
v_gene: TRBV19

CDR3nt: TGCGCCAGCAGCCACCCCTCCAGGGTGGTAACCGGGGAGCTGTTTTTT
CDR3aa: CASSHPSRVVTGELFF
d_gene: NA
j_gene: TRBJ2-2
abundance: NA
v_gene: TRBV4-1

CDR3nt: TGTGCCTGGAAAACTAGCGGACTAACCTACGAGCAGTACTTC
CDR3aa: CAWKTSGLTYEQYF
d_gene: TRBD2
j_gene: TRBJ2-7
abundance: NA
v_gene: TRBV30

CDR3nt: TGTGCCACCAGTGATTTTAACAGGGGCGGCGCCGGGGAGCTGTTTTTT
CDR3aa: CATSDFNRGGAGELFF
d_gene: TRBD1
j_gene: TRBJ2-2
abundance: NA
v_gene: TRBV24-1

CDR3nt: TGTGCCTGGAGTATATGGGACAGATACTCTGGAAACACCATATATTTT
CDR3aa: CAWSIWDRYSGNTIYF
d_gene: TRBD1
j_gene: TRBJ1-3
abundance: NA
v_gene: TRBV30

CDR3nt: TGTGCCAGCAGCTTAGTTGGGACAAGCTCTGGAAACACCATATATTTT
CDR3aa: CASSLVGTSSGNTIYF
d_gene: NA
j_gene: TRBJ1-3
abundance: NA
v_gene: TRBV7-2

CDR3nt: TGTGCCTGGAGTGTCTTAGCGGGAGGGGTCACCTACGAGCAGTACTTC
CDR3aa: CAWSVLAGGVTYEQYF
d_gene: TRBD2
j_gene: TRBJ2-7
abundance: NA
v_gene: TRBV30

CDR3nt: TGTGCCAGCAGTTTGACAGGAGTCTCTGGGGCCAACGTCCTGACTTTC
CDR3aa: CASSLTGVSGANVLTF
d_gene: NA
j_gene: TRBJ2-6
abundance: NA
v_gene: TRBV27

CDR3nt: TGCGCCAGCAGCCGACCAGGGACAGGGAATGATGGCTACACCTTC
CDR3aa: CASSRPGTGNDGYTF
d_gene: TRBD1
j_gene: TRBJ1-2
abundance: NA
v_gene: TRBV4-1

CDR3nt: TGTGCCAGCAGCTCCTCCCCGGTCACAGGGTTCGGTGGCTACACCTTC
CDR3aa: CASSSSPVTGFGGYTF
d_gene: NA
j_gene: TRBJ1-2
abundance: NA
v_gene: TRBV5-4

CDR3nt: TGTGCCAGCAGTTACTCGATACTAGCGGGGACTACCGAGCAGTACTTC
CDR3aa: CASSYSILAGTTEQYF
d_gene: TRBD2
j_gene: TRBJ2-7
abundance: NA
v_gene: TRBV6-5

CDR3nt: TGTGCCAGCTCACCACCGGGGACAGAAGCTTTCTTT
CDR3aa: CASSPPGTEAFF
d_gene: NA
j_gene: TRBJ1-1
abundance: NA
v_gene: TRBV18

CDR3nt: TGTGCCAGCAGCCATTCGGGTGGGCCCGCAGGGTCCCAGTACTTC
CDR3aa: CASSHSGGPAGSQYF
d_gene: NA
j_gene: TRBJ2-5
abundance: NA
v_gene: TRBV9

CDR3nt: TGTGCCAGCAGTTACGGCAAATCCAACTACGAGCAGTACTTC
CDR3aa: CASSYGKSNYEQYF
d_gene: NA
j_gene: TRBJ2-7
abundance: NA
v_gene: TRBV6-5

CDR3nt: TGTGCCATCAGTGAACGAGCGGAGAATGAGCAGTTCTTC
CDR3aa: CAISERAENEQFF
d_gene: NA
j_gene: TRBJ2-1
abundance: NA
v_gene: TRBV10-3

CDR3nt: TGCGCCAGCAGCTTGGAAAGGGGGTTTGAGCAGTTCTTC
CDR3aa: CASSLERGFEQFF
d_gene: NA
j_gene: TRBJ2-1
abundance: NA
v_gene: TRBV5-1

CDR3nt: TGTGCCATCAGTGACCAGGGGGTAAAAAAACTGTTTTTT
CDR3aa: CAISDQGVKKLFF
d_gene: TRBD1
j_gene: TRBJ1-4
abundance: NA
v_gene: TRBV10-3

CDR3nt: TGTGCCTGGACCCTGGGACTAGCGGGAGAACGCGATACGCAGTATTTT
CDR3aa: CAWTLGLAGERDTQYF
d_gene: TRBD2
j_gene: TRBJ2-3
abundance: NA
v_gene: TRBV30